This T cell receptor beta chain was profiled in a study of memory CD4+ T cells and cytomegalovirus serostatus. Single viable CD3+CD4+CD8-CD45RO+ cells were sorted as the memory CD4+ T cells. A note on this clone: Antigen: not known.

Notes on the study in general: About two fifths of the roughly 150 known CMV-associated TCRbeta sequences appeared in CD4+ memory. Median bootstrapped AUC for CMV status was just under 0.97 originally, around 0.91 US-trained.

Some clones are missing from TCRdb's copy, which holds only in-frame ones; the method was immunoSEQ multiplex PCR. In the table there are tens of thousands of clones, over 65% of which are singletons. The source material was memory CD4+ T cells from blood. This clonotype was obtained from an adult in good health and CMV-seropositive.

The CDR3 here is CAWSTIQLDSGNTIYF. CDR3 in DNA: TGTGCCTGGAGCACCATCCAACTCGACTCTGGAAACACCATATATTTT. V is TRBV30 and J is TRBJ1-3; D unclear. Trimming stripped 3 bases from V and 0 bases from J, with 15 bases between. Per the germline V gene, CDR1 is GTSNPN and CDR2 is SVGIG (reference sequence). The CDR3 loop spans 16 amino acids.